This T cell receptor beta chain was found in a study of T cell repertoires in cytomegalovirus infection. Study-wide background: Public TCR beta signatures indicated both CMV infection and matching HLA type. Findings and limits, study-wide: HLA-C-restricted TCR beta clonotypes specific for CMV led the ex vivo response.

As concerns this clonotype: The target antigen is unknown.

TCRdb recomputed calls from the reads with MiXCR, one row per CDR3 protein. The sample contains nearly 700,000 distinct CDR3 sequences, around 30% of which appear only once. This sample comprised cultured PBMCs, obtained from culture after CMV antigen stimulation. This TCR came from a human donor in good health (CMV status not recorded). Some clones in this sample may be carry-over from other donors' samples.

Here the CDR3 reads CASSLWPWARADTGELFF. CDR3 in DNA: TGTGCCAGCAGTTTATGGCCCTGGGCCAGGGCCGACACCGGGGAGCTGTTTTTT. The V gene is TRBV12-3 or TRBV12-4, the J gene TRBJ2-2, with a weak D call TRBD1 (5 bases). The ends were cut back, 2 bases at V and 3 bases at J, with 19 bases in the middle. The CDR3 spans 18 residues.